This TCR beta chain was found in a study of CD4 T cells in relation to SARS-CoV-2 and coronaviruses. Study-wide context: Convalescent patients were seven or eight males and 4 females; two were Hispanic.

There are a few counts of this clone. Its antigen is as yet unknown. Sorted naive or memory CD4+ cells met CEF peptides for roughly ten days. Trimming pared 3 bases from V and 3 bases from J, leaving 12 bases between. This CDR3 is 15 amino acids long. Per germline, CDR1 KGHSH and CDR2 LQKENI. Only in-frame clones appear in the TCRdb table, and some are missing; sequencing was by immunoSEQ multiplex PCR. This repertoire shows about 36,000 clones, roughly 82% found once; its top ten account for roughly 20%. The receptor was isolated from an adult with COVID-19. The sample was memory CD4+ T cells from PBMCs, cultured in vitro. V is TRBV18 and J is TRBJ2-1; D remains unclear. In DNA, the CDR3 is TGTGCCAGCTCACCCCCTCTGGTGCTCTACAATGAGCAGTTCTTC. Encoded protein: CASSPPLVLYNEQFF.